These T cell receptor beta chains were read from a single sample in a study of CXCR3-negative and CXCR3-positive naive CD8 T cells. TCRdb reprocessed the 5' RACE reads and stores each CDR3 protein as one record, lacking DNA. The sample includes approximately 83,000 distinct CDR3 sequences. The sequenced material came from naive CXCR3- CD8+ T cells from blood. These receptors were obtained from a human donor in good health. Some clones in this sample may be carry-over from other donors' samples. Each CDR3 is given with its conserved first and last residue.

V	J	CDR3
TRBV7-9	TRBJ2-7	CASSSKRGGLEQYF
TRBV20-1	TRBJ1-5	CSARVGASNQPQHF
TRBV29-1	TRBJ1-2	CSVEGVNYGYTF
TRBV20-1	TRBJ2-5	CSARGLADERETQYF
TRBV5-4	TRBJ2-7	CASSSGTSGSEQYF
TRBV10-3	TRBJ2-3	CAISEWTDTQYF
TRBV29-1	TRBJ2-5	CSVEGQEETQYF
TRBV5-1	TRBJ2-3	CASRPDSTDTQYF
TRBV7-8	TRBJ2-1	CASSQVNEQFF
TRBV3-1	TRBJ2-1	CASSHAALAGSGEQFF
TRBV19	TRBJ1-1	CASSIVRGSEAFF
TRBV6-5	TRBJ2-1	CASSPERNEQFF
TRBV28	TRBJ2-1	CASSLRLAGAEQFF
TRBV4-3	TRBJ1-2	CASSQDLRPDGYTF
TRBV7-2	TRBJ2-1	CASSLEPQGGYNEQFF
TRBV5-1	TRBJ2-7	CASSLWTGNSYEQYF
TRBV6-6	TRBJ1-5	CASSYSIAREAYSNQPQHF
TRBV9	TRBJ2-4	CASSVESTANNIQYF
TRBV24-1	TRBJ2-5	CATSDPSSTGQETQYF
TRBV7-9	TRBJ2-5	CASSHNSTARSRVETQYF
TRBV7-6	TRBJ2-1	CASSQTGSGEQFF
TRBV18	TRBJ2-5	CASSPPERAWETQYF
TRBV29-1	TRBJ2-7	CSVESGDTYEQYF
TRBV4-3	TRBJ2-1	CASSQDPGGPYNEQFF
TRBV5-5	TRBJ2-5	CASSLDQLSQETQYF
TRBV28	TRBJ2-7	CASSPTSGSPGEQYF
TRBV6-1	TRBJ2-1	CASSEYGNYEQFF
TRBV7-2	TRBJ2-1	CASSTEYNEQFF
TRBV7-9	TRBJ1-1	CASSPRGTGVDTEAFF
TRBV3-1	TRBJ2-7	CASSHPSASGSYEQYF
TRBV6-1	TRBJ2-7	CASSLRGTYEQYF
TRBV7-2	TRBJ2-1	CASSLDRGLAGFDEQFF
TRBV7-9	TRBJ2-5	CASGGGSEETQYF
TRBV6-2/TRBV6-3	TRBJ2-1	CASILGREQFF
TRBV28	TRBJ1-5	CASSFYRDIAYSNQPQHF
TRBV7-2	TRBJ1-1	CASSLTGTAHTGDTEAFF
TRBV10-3	TRBJ2-1	CAISVRGTSYNEQFF
TRBV3-1	TRBJ1-5	CASSLGPGEPQHF
TRBV6-5	TRBJ2-7	CASRSDRGYEQYF
TRBV29-1	TRBJ2-7	CSVTIPGQNYEQYF
TRBV29-1	TRBJ2-7	CSVEDEGETYEQYF
TRBV7-3	TRBJ1-1	CASSFMGRGTEAFF
TRBV3-1	TRBJ2-7	CASSRAGTGVNEQYF
TRBV7-6	TRBJ1-1	CASSAEQGLNTEAFF
TRBV27	TRBJ1-3	CASSLQGAGNTIYF
TRBV12-3/TRBV12-4	TRBJ2-4	CASMGSGSPVKNIQYF
TRBV4-2	TRBJ2-3	CASSQGALTEDTQYF
TRBV29-1	TRBJ1-2	CSVATTRGYTF
TRBV27	TRBJ2-1	CASSSGGSHNEQFF